These T cell receptor beta chains were read from a single sample in a study of T-cell memory formation after mild COVID-19. MiXCR, applied by TCRdb to the 5' RACE reads, yields one record per CDR3 protein. In the table there are 450,000 to 650,000 distinct CDR3 sequences, roughly 20% of which are singletons. The sequenced sample consisted of PBMCs or a T cell subset sorted from them (not recorded which). Receptors originate from an adult woman who had mild COVID-19 (a few samples of this study predate the infection). Cell type and time point are not known. Each CDR3 is given with its conserved first and last residue. Fields, in order: D gene, V gene, J gene, clone size, CDR3 DNA, CDR3 protein. D genes are given only for firm matches. A clone size is listed for some rows: how often the clone was seen (once, few, many), or a class if it is expanded.

d_call: NA
v_call: TRBV12-3/TRBV12-4
j_call: TRBJ1-5
clone_size: NA
cdr3_nt: TGTGCCAGCAGTTGGAGGGCCGCCGGGCCCCAGCATTTT
cdr3_aa: CASSWRAAGPQHF

d_call: TRBD1
v_call: TRBV18
j_call: TRBJ2-5
clone_size: few
cdr3_nt: TGTGCCAGCCGAGGACAGGGAGAGACCCAGTACTTC
cdr3_aa: CASRGQGETQYF

d_call: TRBD1
v_call: TRBV20-1
j_call: TRBJ1-2
clone_size: few
cdr3_nt: TGCAGTGCTAGTCCATGGACAGGGTTAGATTATGGCTACACCTTC
cdr3_aa: CSASPWTGLDYGYTF

d_call: NA
v_call: TRBV30
j_call: TRBJ1-5
clone_size: NA
cdr3_nt: TGTGCCTGGAGTGCGTTCGGAAGCAATCAGCCCCAGCATTTT
cdr3_aa: CAWSAFGSNQPQHF

d_call: NA
v_call: TRBV5-1
j_call: TRBJ1-1
clone_size: NA
cdr3_nt: TGCGCCAGCAGCGCCAGGCGTCTGAACACTGAAGCTTTCTTT
cdr3_aa: CASSARRLNTEAFF

d_call: NA
v_call: TRBV15
j_call: TRBJ2-1
clone_size: NA
cdr3_nt: TGTGCCACCAGCATTGGGGGAGGCGTGTACAATGAGCAGTTCTTC
cdr3_aa: CATSIGGGVYNEQFF

d_call: NA
v_call: TRBV7-9
j_call: TRBJ2-5
clone_size: NA
cdr3_nt: TGTGCCAGCAGCCGGGACATAAAGACCCAGTACTTC
cdr3_aa: CASSRDIKTQYF

d_call: NA
v_call: TRBV11-3
j_call: TRBJ2-6
clone_size: few
cdr3_nt: TGTGCCAGCAGCTTAACCAGCCAGATCTCTGGGGCCAACGTCCTGACTTTC
cdr3_aa: CASSLTSQISGANVLTF

d_call: NA
v_call: TRBV3-1
j_call: TRBJ1-2
clone_size: NA
cdr3_nt: TGTGCCAGCAGCCACGGGACGGAGTATGGCTACACCTTC
cdr3_aa: CASSHGTEYGYTF

d_call: NA
v_call: TRBV6-5
j_call: TRBJ1-3
clone_size: NA
cdr3_nt: TGTGCCAGCAGGTACTCGGGGAGCTACACCATATATTTT
cdr3_aa: CASRYSGSYTIYF

d_call: TRBD2
v_call: TRBV20-1
j_call: TRBJ2-7
clone_size: NA
cdr3_nt: TGCAGTGCTAGATCCCAGCGGGAGGCTGGAGGGCCCAGAGGCTGGAACGAGCAGTACTTC
cdr3_aa: CSARSQREAGGPRGWNEQYF

d_call: NA
v_call: TRBV5-1
j_call: TRBJ2-5
clone_size: NA
cdr3_nt: TGCGCCAGCAGCTCGCACACAGGGAGGGAGGAGACCCAGTACTTC
cdr3_aa: CASSSHTGREETQYF

d_call: NA
v_call: TRBV18
j_call: TRBJ2-1
clone_size: few
cdr3_nt: TGTGCCAGCTCACCACCGTGGGGGGGACAAAATGAGCAGTTCTTC
cdr3_aa: CASSPPWGGQNEQFF

d_call: TRBD1
v_call: TRBV5-4
j_call: TRBJ2-5
clone_size: NA
cdr3_nt: TGTGCCAGCAGTCTGGACAGGGACTTCCAAGAGACCCAGTACTTC
cdr3_aa: CASSLDRDFQETQYF

d_call: NA
v_call: TRBV25-1
j_call: TRBJ1-2
clone_size: NA
cdr3_nt: TGTGCCAGCAGTGAAGTCCTGGGGCCTTATGGCTACACCTTC
cdr3_aa: CASSEVLGPYGYTF

d_call: TRBD2
v_call: TRBV7-7
j_call: TRBJ2-3
clone_size: NA
cdr3_nt: TGTGCTAGCAGCTTAGGACTAGCGGAGAGCACAGATACGCAGTATTTT
cdr3_aa: CASSLGLAESTDTQYF

d_call: NA
v_call: TRBV7-2
j_call: TRBJ2-7
clone_size: few
cdr3_nt: TGTGCCAGCAGCTCTCGGGACAACGAGCAGTACTTC
cdr3_aa: CASSSRDNEQYF

d_call: TRBD2
v_call: TRBV7-9
j_call: TRBJ2-7
clone_size: NA
cdr3_nt: TGTGCCAGCAGCTTAGAGGGGCCTAGCGGGTTCCACGAGCAGTACTTC
cdr3_aa: CASSLEGPSGFHEQYF

d_call: TRBD1
v_call: TRBV24-1
j_call: TRBJ1-5
clone_size: NA
cdr3_nt: TGTGCCACCGTGACCCACAGGGGTAATCAGCCCCAGCATTTT
cdr3_aa: CATVTHRGNQPQHF

d_call: NA
v_call: TRBV7-3
j_call: TRBJ2-3
clone_size: many
cdr3_nt: TGTGCCAGCAGCTTAGACCCAGCGCTTACTAGCACAGATACGCAGTATTTT
cdr3_aa: CASSLDPALTSTDTQYF